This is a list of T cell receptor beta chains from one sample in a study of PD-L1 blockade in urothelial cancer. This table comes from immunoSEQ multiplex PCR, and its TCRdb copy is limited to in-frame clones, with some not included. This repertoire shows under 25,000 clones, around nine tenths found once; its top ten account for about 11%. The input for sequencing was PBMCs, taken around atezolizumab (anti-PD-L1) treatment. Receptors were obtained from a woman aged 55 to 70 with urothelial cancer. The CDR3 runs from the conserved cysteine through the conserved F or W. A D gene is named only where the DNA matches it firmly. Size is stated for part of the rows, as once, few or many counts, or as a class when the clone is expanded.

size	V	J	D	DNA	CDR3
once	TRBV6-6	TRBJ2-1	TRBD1	TGTGCCAGCATTCCCCCCTCGGGACAGGGGGCGAGGGAGCAGTTCTTC	CASIPPSGQGAREQFF
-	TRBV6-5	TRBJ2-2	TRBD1	TGTGCCAGCAGGCTCGGACAGGGGAAGTCCGGGGAGCTGTTTTTT	CASRLGQGKSGELFF
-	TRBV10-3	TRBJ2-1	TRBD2	TGTGCCATCAGCCCGACTAGCGATAGCTACAATGAGCAGTTCTTC	CAISPTSDSYNEQFF
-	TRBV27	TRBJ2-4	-	TGTGCCAGCGCCCCCAGCCTTAGCGGACTAAACATTCAGTACTTC	CASAPSLSGLNIQYF
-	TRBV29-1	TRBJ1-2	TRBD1	TGCAGCACTGACGGTTCAGGGGGCGTTTCTGGCTACACCTTC	CSTDGSGGVSGYTF
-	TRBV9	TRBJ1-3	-	TGTGCCAGCAGCCCCCAGGGATCTGGAAACACCATATATTTT	CASSPQGSGNTIYF
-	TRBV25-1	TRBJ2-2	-	TGTGCCAGCAGTGAGGGACTTCTGGGTGCCGGGGAGCTGTTTTTT	CASSEGLLGAGELFF
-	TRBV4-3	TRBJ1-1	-	TGCGCCAGCAGCCAAGATAGGGCAGGGCTCACTGAAGCTTTCTTT	CASSQDRAGLTEAFF
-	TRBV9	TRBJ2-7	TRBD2	TGTGCCAGCAGCATATTCTCCGGGACTAGCGACGAGCAGTACTTC	CASSIFSGTSDEQYF
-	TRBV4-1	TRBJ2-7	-	TGCGCCAGCAGCCAAGGGGCTGACAGTGGTTACGAGCAGTACTTC	CASSQGADSGYEQYF
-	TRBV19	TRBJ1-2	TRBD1	TGTGCCAGTAGTATAGTAGGCGGGACAGCCAACTATGGCTACACCTTC	CASSIVGGTANYGYTF
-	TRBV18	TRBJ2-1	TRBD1	TGTGCCAGCTCACCAGTGACAGGGAGAGGGTCCTACAATGAGCAGTTCTTC	CASSPVTGRGSYNEQFF
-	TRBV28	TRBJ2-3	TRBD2	TGTGCCAGCAGTTTAGATGCTAGCGGGAGGGATACGCAGTATTTT	CASSLDASGRDTQYF
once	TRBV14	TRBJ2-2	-	TGTGCCAGCAGCCAAGATTTAAGTCGGGCCGGGGAGCTGTTTTTT	CASSQDLSRAGELFF
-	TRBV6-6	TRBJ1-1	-	TGTGCCAGCAGTGAGGAGGGTTGGACTGAAGCTTTCTTT	CASSEEGWTEAFF
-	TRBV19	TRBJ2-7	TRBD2	TGTGCCAGTAGTATAGTCGTGACTAGCATCTACGAGCAGTACTTC	CASSIVVTSIYEQYF
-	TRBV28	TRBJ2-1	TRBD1	TGTGCCAGTAAGACAGGGGGCAGGGCGGACAATGAGCAGTTCTTC	CASKTGGRADNEQFF
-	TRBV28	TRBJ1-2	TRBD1	TGTGCCAGCAGTTTATGGACCTGGGACAGAGCTAACTATGGCTACACCTTC	CASSLWTWDRANYGYTF
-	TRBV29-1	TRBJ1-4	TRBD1	TGCAGCGTTGGCAGGGGGCAGGGAAAACTGTTTTTT	CSVGRGQGKLFF
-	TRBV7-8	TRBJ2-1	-	TGTGCCAGCAGCTTAGCGAGGACCTTCGGGGATGAGCAGTTCTTC	CASSLARTFGDEQFF
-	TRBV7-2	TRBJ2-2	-	TGTGCCAGCAGCTTCGGTGGGGGCTGGGGCACCGGGGAGCTGTTTTTT	CASSFGGGWGTGELFF
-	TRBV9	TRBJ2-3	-	TGTGCCAGCAGCCCCCCCCCGTGGGCGGGGCGCACAGATACGCAGTATTTT	CASSPPPWAGRTDTQYF
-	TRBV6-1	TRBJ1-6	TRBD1	TGTGCCAGCAGTGTCAGGGGGCTGGGGGCTTCACCCCTCCACTTT	CASSVRGLGASPLHF
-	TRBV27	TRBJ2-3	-	TGTGCCAGCAGTTTGGAAGCGGGTTGGGATACGCAGTATTTT	CASSLEAGWDTQYF
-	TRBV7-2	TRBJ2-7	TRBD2	TGTGCCAGCAGCTCCGCCGCGGGAGAGGCTGACGAGCAGTACTTC	CASSSAAGEADEQYF
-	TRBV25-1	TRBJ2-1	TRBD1	TGTGCCAGCCGTGGGACAGGGTGGTATGAGCAGTTCTTC	CASRGTGWYEQFF
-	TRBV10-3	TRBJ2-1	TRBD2	TGTGCCATCAGTGTACTCCCCGGGACTAGCGCGAATGAGCAGTTCTTC	CAISVLPGTSANEQFF
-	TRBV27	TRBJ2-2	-	TGTGCCAGCAGGCCACGAGGGAACGGGGAGCTGTTTTTT	CASRPRGNGELFF
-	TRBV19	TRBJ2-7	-	TGTGCCACCCTTGGCAGGGGCTACGAGCAGTACTTC	CATLGRGYEQYF
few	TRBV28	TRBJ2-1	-	TGTGCCAGCAGTTCCCCGAGTAGCGTTCTATCATACAATGAGCAGTTCTTC	CASSSPSSVLSYNEQFF
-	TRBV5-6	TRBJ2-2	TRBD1	TGTGCCAGCAGCGGAACGACGACAGGGGGTAGGGCCGGGGAGCTGTTTTTT	CASSGTTTGGRAGELFF
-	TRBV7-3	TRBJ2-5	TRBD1	TGTGCCAGCAGCCGACAGGGCGGAGCCCAGTACTTC	CASSRQGGAQYF
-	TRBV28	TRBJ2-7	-	TGTGCCAGCTCTGGGGAGTTAGGGACTTCGAGCTCCTACGAGCAGTACTTC	CASSGELGTSSSYEQYF
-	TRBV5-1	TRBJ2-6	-	TGCGCCAGCAGCCCCACACTGAGGGGGGCCAACGTCCTGACTTTC	CASSPTLRGANVLTF
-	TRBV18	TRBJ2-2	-	TGTGCCAGCTCACCACTGACTCCAGGGGCCGGGGAGCTGTTTTTT	CASSPLTPGAGELFF
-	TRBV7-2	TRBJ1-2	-	TGTGCCAGCAGCTTAGAGTATAGACAGGTCTATGGCTACACCTTC	CASSLEYRQVYGYTF
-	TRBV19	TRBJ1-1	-	TGTGCCAGTAGGGACAGACGGTTGAACACTGAAGCTTTCTTT	CASRDRRLNTEAFF
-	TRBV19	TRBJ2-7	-	TGTGCCAGTAGTTTAACCGGGACACACTACGAGCAGTACTTC	CASSLTGTHYEQYF
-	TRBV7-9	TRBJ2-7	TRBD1	TGTGCCAGCAGCCTCGACAGGGGGAGCTCCTACGAGCAGTACTTC	CASSLDRGSSYEQYF
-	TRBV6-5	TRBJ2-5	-	TGTGCCAGCAGTTATGGGAGAACGACGAAGACCCAGTACTTC	CASSYGRTTKTQYF
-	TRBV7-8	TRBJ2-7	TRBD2	TGTGCCAGCAGTCGGGGGGCCTACGAGCAGTACTTC	CASSRGAYEQYF
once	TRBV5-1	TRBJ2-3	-	TGCGCCAGCAGCTTGGCCGAGCGGGGCACAGATACGCAGTATTTT	CASSLAERGTDTQYF
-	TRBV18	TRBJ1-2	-	TGTGCCAGCTCACCAGGACAGAACTATGGCTACACCTTC	CASSPGQNYGYTF
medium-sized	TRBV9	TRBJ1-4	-	TGTGCCAGCACCCGGACTTTGGGTCGTGTGGCTAATGAAAAACTGTTTTTT	CASTRTLGRVANEKLFF
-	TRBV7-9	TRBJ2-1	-	TGTGCCAGCAGGCCCCACCGAATCGTAGCGGACGCCAGCATTAATGAGCAGTTCTTC	CASRPHRIVADASINEQFF
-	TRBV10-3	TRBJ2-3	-	TGTGCCATCAGTGGAGAAACGACAGGGGACTACACAGATACGCAGTATTTT	CAISGETTGDYTDTQYF
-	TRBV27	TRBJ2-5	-	TGTGCCAGCAGTTCCTCGCGCCTAGGAGCCCAGTACTTC	CASSSSRLGAQYF
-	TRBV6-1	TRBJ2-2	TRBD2	TGTGCCAGCAGCGAAGGGACTATGAACACCGGGGAGCTGTTTTTT	CASSEGTMNTGELFF
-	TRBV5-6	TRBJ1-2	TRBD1	TGTGCCAGCAGCGGGGGACAGCACTATGGCTACACCTTC	CASSGGQHYGYTF
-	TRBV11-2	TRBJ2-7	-	TGTGCCAGCACCCCCGCAAGGGGTGGAGAGCAGTACTTC	CASTPARGGEQYF
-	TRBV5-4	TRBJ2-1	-	TGTGCCAGCAGTGCGGGACTGGCGAATGAGCAGTTCTTC	CASSAGLANEQFF
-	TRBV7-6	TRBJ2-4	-	TGTGCCAGCAGCTTCCTCCAGGGTGGAAACATTCAGTACTTC	CASSFLQGGNIQYF
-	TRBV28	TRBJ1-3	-	TGTGCCAGCGGATTATCCATAAACACCATATATTTT	CASGLSINTIYF
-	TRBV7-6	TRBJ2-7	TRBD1	TGTGCCAGCAGCCCGCAGACAGGGTACGAGCAGTACTTC	CASSPQTGYEQYF
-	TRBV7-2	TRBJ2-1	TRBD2	TGTGCCAGCAGAAGGGTTTTTATGGGGACTAGCCCTAACAATGAGCAGTTCTTC	CASRRVFMGTSPNNEQFF
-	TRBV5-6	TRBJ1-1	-	TGTGCCAGCAGCTTGGGACAGGTTGCCACTGAAGCTTTCTTT	CASSLGQVATEAFF
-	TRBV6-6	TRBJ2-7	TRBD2	TGTGCCACCCTCCGGCGGGAGGGAGTCTACGAGCAGTACTTC	CATLRREGVYEQYF
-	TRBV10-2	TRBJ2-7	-	TGCGCCAGCGGGGGCGGCAGGAGCTCCTACGAGCAGTACTTC	CASGGGRSSYEQYF
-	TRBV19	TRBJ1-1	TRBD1	TGTGCCAGTATGGGGACAGGGACATTAGAGGCTTTCTTT	CASMGTGTLEAFF